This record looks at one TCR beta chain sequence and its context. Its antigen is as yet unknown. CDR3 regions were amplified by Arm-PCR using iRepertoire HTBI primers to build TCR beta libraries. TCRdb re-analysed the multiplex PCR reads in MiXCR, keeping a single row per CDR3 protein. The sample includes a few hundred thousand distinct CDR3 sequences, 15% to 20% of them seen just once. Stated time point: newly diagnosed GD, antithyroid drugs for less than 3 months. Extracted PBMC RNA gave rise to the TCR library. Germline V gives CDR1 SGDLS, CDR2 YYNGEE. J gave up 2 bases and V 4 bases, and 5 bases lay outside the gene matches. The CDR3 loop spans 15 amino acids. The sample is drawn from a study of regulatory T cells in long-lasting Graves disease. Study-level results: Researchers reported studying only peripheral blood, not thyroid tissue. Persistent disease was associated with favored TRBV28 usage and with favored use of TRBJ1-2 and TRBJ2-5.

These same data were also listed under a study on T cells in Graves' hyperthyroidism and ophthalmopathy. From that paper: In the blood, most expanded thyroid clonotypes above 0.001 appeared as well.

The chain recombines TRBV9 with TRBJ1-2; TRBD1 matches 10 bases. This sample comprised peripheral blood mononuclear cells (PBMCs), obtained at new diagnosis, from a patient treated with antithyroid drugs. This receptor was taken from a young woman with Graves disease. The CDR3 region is CASSQETGGNYGYTF. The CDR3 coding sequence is TGTGCCAGCAGCCAAGAGACAGGGGGCAACTATGGCTACACCTTC.